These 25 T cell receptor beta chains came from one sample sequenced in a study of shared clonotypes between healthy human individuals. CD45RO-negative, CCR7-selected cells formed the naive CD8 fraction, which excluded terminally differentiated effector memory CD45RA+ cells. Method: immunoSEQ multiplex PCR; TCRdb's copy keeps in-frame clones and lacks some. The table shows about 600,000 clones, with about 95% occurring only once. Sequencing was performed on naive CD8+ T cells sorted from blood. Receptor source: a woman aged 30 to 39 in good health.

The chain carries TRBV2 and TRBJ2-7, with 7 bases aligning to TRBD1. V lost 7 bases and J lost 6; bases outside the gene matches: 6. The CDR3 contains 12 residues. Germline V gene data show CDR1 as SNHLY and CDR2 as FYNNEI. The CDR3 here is CASTQGVGEQYF. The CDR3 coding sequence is TGTGCCAGCACCCAGGGGGTGGGCGAGCAGTACTTC.

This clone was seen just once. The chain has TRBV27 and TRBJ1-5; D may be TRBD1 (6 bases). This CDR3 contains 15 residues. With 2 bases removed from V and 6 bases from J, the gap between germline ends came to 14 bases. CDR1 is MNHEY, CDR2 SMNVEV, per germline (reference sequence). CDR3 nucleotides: TGTGCCAGCAGTTTAACCAGGGGAAGGAGTCAGCCCCAGCATTTT. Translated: CASSLTRGRSQPQHF.

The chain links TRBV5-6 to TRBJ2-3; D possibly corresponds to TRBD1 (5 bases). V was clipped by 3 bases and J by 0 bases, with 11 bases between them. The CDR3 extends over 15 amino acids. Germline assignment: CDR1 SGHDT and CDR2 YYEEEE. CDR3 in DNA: TGTGCCAGCAGCTCGACAGTTACTAGCACAGATACGCAGTATTTT. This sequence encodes CASSSTVTSTDTQYF.

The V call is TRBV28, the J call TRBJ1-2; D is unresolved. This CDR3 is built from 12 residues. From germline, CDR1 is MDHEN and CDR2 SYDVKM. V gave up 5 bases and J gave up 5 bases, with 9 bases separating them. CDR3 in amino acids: CASSPGPYGYTF. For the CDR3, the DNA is TGTGCCAGCAGTCCAGGACCTTATGGCTACACCTTC.

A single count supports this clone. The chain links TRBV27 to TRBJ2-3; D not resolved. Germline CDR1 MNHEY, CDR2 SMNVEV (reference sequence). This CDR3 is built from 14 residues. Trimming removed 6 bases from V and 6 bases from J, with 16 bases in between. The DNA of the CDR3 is TGTGCCAGCAGCCCAGATTCATGGCGCGATACGCAGTATTTT. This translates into CASSPDSWRDTQYF.

CDR3 coding DNA: TGTGCCAGCAGCCAACAGGGGAGAAATCAGCCCCAGCATTTT. Translated, it gives CASSQQGRNQPQHF. V usage is TRBV6-5 and J usage is TRBJ1-5; 7 nucleotides align to TRBD1. This CDR3 has 14 amino acids. Germline V gives CDR1 MNHEY, CDR2 SVGAGI. V trimming: 6 bases; J trimming: 4 bases; junction bases outside the gene matches: 6.

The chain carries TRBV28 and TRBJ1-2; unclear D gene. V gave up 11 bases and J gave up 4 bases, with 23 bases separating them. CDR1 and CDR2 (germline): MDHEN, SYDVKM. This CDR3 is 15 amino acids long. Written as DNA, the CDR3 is TGTGCCGTATTTGAGCCGGGCCTTACGTCCTATGGCTACACCTTC. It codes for CAVFEPGLTSYGYTF.

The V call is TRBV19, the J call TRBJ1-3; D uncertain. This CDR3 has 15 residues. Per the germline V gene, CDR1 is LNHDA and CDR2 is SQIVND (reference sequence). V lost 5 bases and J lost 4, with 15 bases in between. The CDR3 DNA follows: TGTGCCAGTAGTCCCCCGGGTCTACTCGGAAACACCATATATTTT. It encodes CASSPPGLLGNTIYF.

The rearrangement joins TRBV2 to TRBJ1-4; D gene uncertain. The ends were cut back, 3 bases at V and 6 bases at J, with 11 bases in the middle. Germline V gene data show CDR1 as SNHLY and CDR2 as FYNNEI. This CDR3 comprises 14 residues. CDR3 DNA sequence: TGTGCCAGCAGTGAGTGGGGAGGTGATGAAAAACTGTTTTTT. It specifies CASSEWGGDEKLFF.

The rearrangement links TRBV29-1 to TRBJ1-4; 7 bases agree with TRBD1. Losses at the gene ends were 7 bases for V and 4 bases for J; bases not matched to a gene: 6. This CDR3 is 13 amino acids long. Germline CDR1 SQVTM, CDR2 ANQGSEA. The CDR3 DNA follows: TGCAGCGCCCGGGGACAGAATAATGAAAAACTGTTTTTT. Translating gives CSARGQNNEKLFF.

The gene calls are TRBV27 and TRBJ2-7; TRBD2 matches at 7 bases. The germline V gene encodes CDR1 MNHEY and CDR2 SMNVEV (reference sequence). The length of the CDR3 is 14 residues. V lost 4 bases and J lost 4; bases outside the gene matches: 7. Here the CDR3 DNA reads TGTGCCAGCAGTTCCCTGGGGGGGAAATACGAGCAGTACTTC. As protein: CASSSLGGKYEQYF.

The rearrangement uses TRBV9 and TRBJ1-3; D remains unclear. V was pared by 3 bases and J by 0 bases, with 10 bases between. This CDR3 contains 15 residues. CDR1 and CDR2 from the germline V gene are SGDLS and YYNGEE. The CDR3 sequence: CASSDGPSSGNTIYF. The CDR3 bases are TGTGCCAGCAGCGACGGCCCTAGCTCTGGAAACACCATATATTTT.

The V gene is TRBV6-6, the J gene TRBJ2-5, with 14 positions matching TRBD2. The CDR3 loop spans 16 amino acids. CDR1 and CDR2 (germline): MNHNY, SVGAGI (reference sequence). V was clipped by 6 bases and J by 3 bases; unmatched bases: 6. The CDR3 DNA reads TGTGCCAGCAGCCCTGGACTAGCGGGAGGAGAAGAGACCCAGTACTTC. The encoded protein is CASSPGLAGGEETQYF.

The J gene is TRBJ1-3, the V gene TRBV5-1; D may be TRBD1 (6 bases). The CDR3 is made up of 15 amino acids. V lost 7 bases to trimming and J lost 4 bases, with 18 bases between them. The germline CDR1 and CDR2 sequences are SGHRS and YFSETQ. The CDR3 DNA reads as TGCGCCAGCCCTACTCGGGGGGCAGACGGAAACACCATATATTTT. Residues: CASPTRGADGNTIYF.

CDR3 in amino acids: CASSSGITYEQYF. CDR3 sequence (DNA): TGTGCCAGCTCTTCGGGAATCACCTACGAGCAGTACTTC. The chain has TRBV9 and TRBJ2-7, with TRBD2 as a possible D gene (5 bases). CDR3 length: 13 residues. The germline CDR1 and CDR2 sequences are SGDLS and YYNGEE. V gave up 7 bases and J gave up 2 bases, with 13 bases separating them.

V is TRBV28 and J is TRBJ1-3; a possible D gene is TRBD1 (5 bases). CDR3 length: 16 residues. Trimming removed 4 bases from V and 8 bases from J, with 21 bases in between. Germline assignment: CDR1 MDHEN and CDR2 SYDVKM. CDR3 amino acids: CASSSLATELVDTIYF. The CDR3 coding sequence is TGTGCCAGCAGTTCCCTCGCGACAGAACTTGTAGACACCATATATTTT.

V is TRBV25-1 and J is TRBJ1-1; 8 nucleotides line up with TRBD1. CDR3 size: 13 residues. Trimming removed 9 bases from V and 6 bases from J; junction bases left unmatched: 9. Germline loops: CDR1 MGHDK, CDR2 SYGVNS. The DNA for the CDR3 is TGTGCCAGTGGACAGGGAGAGCTCGCTGAAGCTTTCTTT. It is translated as CASGQGELAEAFF.

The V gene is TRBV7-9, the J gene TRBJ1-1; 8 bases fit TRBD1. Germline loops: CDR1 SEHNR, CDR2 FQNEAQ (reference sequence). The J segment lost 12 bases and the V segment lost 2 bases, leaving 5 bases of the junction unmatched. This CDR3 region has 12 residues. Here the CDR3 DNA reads TGTGCCAGCAGCTTACCAGGGGGCGAATCTTTCTTT. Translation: CASSLPGGESFF.

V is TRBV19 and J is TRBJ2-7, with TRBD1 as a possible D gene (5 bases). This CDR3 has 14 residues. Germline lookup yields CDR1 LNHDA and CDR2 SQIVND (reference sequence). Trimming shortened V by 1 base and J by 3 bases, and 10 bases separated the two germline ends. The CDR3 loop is CASSIGGRFYEQYF. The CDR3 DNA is TGTGCCAGTAGTATAGGGGGCAGATTCTACGAGCAGTACTTC.

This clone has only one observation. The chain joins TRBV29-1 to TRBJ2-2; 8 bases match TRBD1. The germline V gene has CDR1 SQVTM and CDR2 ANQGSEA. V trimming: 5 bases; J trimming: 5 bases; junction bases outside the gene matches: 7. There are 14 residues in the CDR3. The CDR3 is CSVLQGVGTGELFF. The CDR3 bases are TGCAGCGTTCTACAGGGGGTCGGTACCGGGGAGCTGTTTTTT.

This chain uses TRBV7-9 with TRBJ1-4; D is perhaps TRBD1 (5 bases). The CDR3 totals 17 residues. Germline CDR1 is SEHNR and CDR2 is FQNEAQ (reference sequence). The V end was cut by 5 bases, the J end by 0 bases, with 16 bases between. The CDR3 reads CASSANLDSATNEKLFF. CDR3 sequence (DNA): TGTGCCAGCAGCGCGAACCTCGACAGCGCAACTAATGAAAAACTGTTTTTT.

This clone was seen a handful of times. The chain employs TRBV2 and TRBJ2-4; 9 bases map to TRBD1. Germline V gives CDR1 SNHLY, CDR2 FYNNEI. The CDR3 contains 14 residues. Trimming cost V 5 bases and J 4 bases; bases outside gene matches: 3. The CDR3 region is CASSSGQGKNIQYF. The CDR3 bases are TGTGCCAGCAGTAGCGGACAGGGGAAAAACATTCAGTACTTC.

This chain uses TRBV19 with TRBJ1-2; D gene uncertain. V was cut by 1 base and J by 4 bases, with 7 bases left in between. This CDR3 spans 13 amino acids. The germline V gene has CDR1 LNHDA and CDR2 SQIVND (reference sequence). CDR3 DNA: TGTGCCAGTAGTATAGGGCGGTTCTATGGCTACACCTTC. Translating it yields CASSIGRFYGYTF. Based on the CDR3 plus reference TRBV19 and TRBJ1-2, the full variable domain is DGGITQSPKYLFRKEGQNVTLSCEQNLNHDAMYWYRQDPGQGLRLIYYSQIVNDFQKGDIAEGYSVSREKKESFPLTVTSAQKNPTAFYLCASSIGRFYGYTFGSGTRLTVV.

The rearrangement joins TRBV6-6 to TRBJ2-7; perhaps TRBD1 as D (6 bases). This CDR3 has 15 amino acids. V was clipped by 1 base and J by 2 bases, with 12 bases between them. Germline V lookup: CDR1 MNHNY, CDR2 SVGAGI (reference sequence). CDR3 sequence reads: CASSYYGQSAYEQYF. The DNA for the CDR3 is TGTGCCAGCAGTTACTACGGACAGTCAGCCTACGAGCAGTACTTC.

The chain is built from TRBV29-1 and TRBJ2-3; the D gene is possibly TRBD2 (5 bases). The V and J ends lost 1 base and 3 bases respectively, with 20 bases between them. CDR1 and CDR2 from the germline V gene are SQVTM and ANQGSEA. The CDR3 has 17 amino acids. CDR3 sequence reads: CSVEVPPVTISTDTQYF. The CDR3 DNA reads TGCAGCGTTGAAGTCCCGCCCGTGACTATATCTACAGATACGCAGTATTTT.